This TCR beta chain was captured in a study of cytomegalovirus exposure and HLA in healthy donors (dated by TCRdb to 2015 to 2018). General notes on the study: An earlier analysis of approximately 550 of the donors reported roughly 300 Gb of sequence data and 100 million to 140 million unique TCR beta sequences from 150 million to 200 million T cells. A later analysis re-analyzed previously published TCR beta repertoires from 500 to 700 donors and added high-resolution HLA genotyping to study TCR occurrence patterns. Typing coverage varied by locus: 629-630 donors for A, B, C, DRB1 and DQB1; 500 to 550 for DQA1; around 610 for DPA1; more than 450 for DPB1. In the later analysis, no new phenotypic data were used to find candidate immune exposures; instead, reliance was placed on TCR beta sequences and their occurrence across donors. All discovery cohort repertoires had been generated using a single sequencing platform. Because of strong linkage in the cohort, roughly five DR-DQ haplotypes were treated as single units for association and clustering. Along with the approximately 670-subject first cohort, a separate validation cohort of some 130 different subjects was used. A later genetic analysis used genome-wide SNP genotypes for about 65% of the roughly 670 donors, treating that subset as a discovery cohort. To predict cytomegalovirus infection status, the study brought together high-throughput TCR immunosequencing, statistical association of individual TCRs with disease status, and machine learning. An earlier analysis of several hundred of the donors applied high-throughput TCR beta sequencing to assess whether each TCR beta V gene segment acted as functional or pseudogenic. An early release that covered about 600 HLA-typed donors contained 250 to 350 gigabases of sequencing data and about 84 million unique TCR sequences. The study was designed to test whether signatures of past pathogen exposure could be identified by cataloging public T cell receptors. The genetic ancestry cluster associated with self-reported Caucasian donors included over 65% of the 398 genotyped donors. Donor age, sex, ethnicity and CMV serostatus were collected together with the repertoire data. On average, 235,054 unique TCR beta nucleotide sequences were sequenced per donor among a few hundred genotyped donors of the cohort, with roughly 18% of those sequences being non-productive. HLA typing covered class I and class II loci at four-digit resolution. The study profiled the T cell repertoires of about 640 subjects by immunosequencing and related them to cytomegalovirus serostatus. Study-wide conclusions, independent of this receptor: While some public TCRs were present in many individuals, most TCR sequences turned up only very rarely across donors. Sequencing depth was assumed to be roughly uniform across donors in the presence/absence analyses, though that assumption may not hold. In a later genetic analysis, a missense DCLRE1C variant was associated with V-gene and J-gene trimming of TCR beta chains, and the association was replicated in an independent cohort. In a later analysis, most CMV-associated TCR beta chains were found to appear HLA-restricted, with HLA associations seemingly driven largely by CMV exposure. In a later analysis, TCR association rates were found to vary across HLA loci, with the most associated TCRs seen for DRB1 alleles and the fewest for HLA-C alleles. Only TCR beta chains were sequenced in this cohort, and the absence of alpha or paired-chain data limited detectable features. The classifier was reported to diagnose cytomegalovirus status with high specificity and sensitivity in both the original and validation cohorts. In vitro tests confirmed that a few of the cytomegalovirus-associated TCR beta chains recognize cytomegalovirus antigens. The sequencing pipeline was judged likely to have produced a cluster of highly shared sequence variants as a technical artifact. Linkage disequilibrium might explain the correlated functional status among segregating V segments, but an unknown experimental factor could not be excluded. A further reported finding was that TCR beta sequences accurately predicted the HLA-A and HLA-B alleles for most subjects in the first cohort. Compared with equally common non-associated chains, HLA-associated TCR beta chains in a later analysis were more clonally expanded and had lower generation probabilities. In a later genetic analysis, fewer N-insertions in productive TCRs were reported among donors in an Asian-associated ancestry cluster than the approximately 670-donor mean. When HLA alleles, especially DR and DQ, strongly co-occurred, attributing TCR associations to individual alleles was difficult. According to the authors, the approach could potentially be generalized to other disease states and immunological phenotypes. Immune exposure information for the cohort was limited to CMV serostatus. An earlier analysis of 587 of the donors showed that most TCR beta V segments appeared in productive rearrangements either about 87% or about 30% of the time, which broadly matched IMGT annotations. A total of roughly 160 TCR beta chains were listed by the study as associated with cytomegalovirus. In a later analysis, several top co-occurrence clusters were reported to appear linked to parvovirus B19, influenza, CMV and Epstein-Barr virus. Because counts were too low, roughly 17 rarely observed V segments, including chromosome 9 orphons, were left out of the earlier analysis of several hundred of the donors. In a later analysis, some 18,000 TCR beta sequences were associated with specific HLA alleles at a false discovery rate of 0.05. Some IMGT-functional V segments, including TRBV6-2 and TRBV6-3, could not be distinguished by the 87-base-pair reads and were therefore excluded. HLA typing was unavailable for some donors at each locus, so association tests used only the typed subset.

Looking up the germline V gene yields CDR1 SGHTS and CDR2 YDEGEE. From V the trimming removes 0 bases and from J it removes 1 base, while the gene matches leave 4 bases of the junction unaccounted for. The CDR3 holds 15 amino acids from the cysteine to the phenylalanine. Left in the record is the CDR3 DNA by itself, 45 bases read in frame from the first base. Preparation of the library involved the immunoSEQ multiplex PCR assay. The multiplex PCR relied on a mix of 60 forward primers for TCR Vbeta segments and 13 reverse primers for TCR Jbeta segments. Amplification of the CDR3 region of rearranged TCR beta genes was performed with a multiplex PCR assay on genomic DNA. The amplified TCR beta libraries were sequenced on the Illumina HiSeq System as 87-base-pair reads. On the study's bioinformatics: In a later analysis, some 80 million unique TCR beta chains were counted across the 666 repertoires, and roughly 11 million of these chains were shared by at least two donors. Raw reads were error-corrected and collapsed into unique sequences with a nearest-neighbor algorithm that merged closely related sequences to remove PCR and sequencing errors. Alignment of CDR3 sequences to IMGT reference sequences was used to assign V, D and J gene segments. For a sequence to be retained, a match of at least six nucleotides was required to both a V gene segment and a J gene segment. A rearrangement counted as productive if the CDR3 had no stop codons and remained in frame with V and J, and every other rearrangement counted as non-productive. Following IMGT convention, CDR3 was defined as the stretch from the second conserved V-encoded cysteine to the conserved J-encoded phenylalanine. The earlier analysis of some 540 of the donors excluded any sequence lacking an unambiguous match to a single V gene segment. An earlier analysis of 550 to 650 of the donors classified V segments as functional when productive rearrangements were above 56.7% and as segregating when the standard deviation between donors was above 5%. To diagnose cytomegalovirus status from the catalog of TCR beta chain sequences, a statistical classification framework was built. V and J gene assignment, in a later analysis, came from comparing TCR nucleotide sequences with IMGT/GENE-DB human TR gene sequences. In a later analysis, CDR3 sequences and most-parsimonious VDJ recombination scenarios were assigned using the TCRdist pipeline. A later analysis defined each TCR beta chain by its CDR3 amino acid sequence plus V-gene family, and excluded reads lacking a unique V-gene family. In a later analysis, fewer than 600 highly shared, low-generation-probability nucleotide sequences were removed to address suspected cross-contamination and a sequencing artifact. A later analysis calculated a clonal expansion index for each public chain from normalized within-repertoire ranks of inferred template counts. In a later analysis, generation probabilities were computed with a VDJ recombination model fitted to out-of-frame rearrangements, and the resulting probabilities were checked against IGoR. In a later analysis, TCR-TCR, TCR-HLA and TCR-CMV co-occurrence was scored with hypergeometric tests, and a repertoire-size bias correction was applied to TCR pairs. A later analysis estimated false discovery rates by permuting HLA or CMV assignments 20 times. In a later analysis, co-occurring TCRs were grouped using DBSCAN, with TCRdist sequence similarity added in when clustering inside HLA-allele-positive subsets. Repertoires with fewer than 30,000 or more than 120,000 public chains, plus five repertoires with anomalous nucleotide sharing, were excluded from co-occurrence clustering. As stored in TCRdb, this immuneACCESS dataset retains in-frame rearrangements with V and J assigned. A fraction of the clones does not appear; measured against another copy, unresolved V genes explain less than half of the discrepancy, and the remainder lacks a known reason. D and trimming come from the DNA, and the V and J calls and clone size come from that table. A total of some 140,000 clones appear in this sample, approximately 80% of them only once. The top ten clonotypes cover less than 1.5% of the sample.

The cohort was made up of several hundred healthy bone marrow donors. All cohort members were sampled while nominally healthy, although unrecorded immune exposures were likely present. The donor tested CMV seropositive, placing the donor among the roughly 300 seropositive members of the cohort. A peripheral blood sample was provided by each donor, and peripheral blood mononuclear cells were used for TCR beta sequencing. Genomic DNA was extracted from the blood cell samples with the Qiagen DNeasy Blood Extraction Kit. Note on this clone: This clone's antigen is unknown. Nothing much larger sits one base from this clone, and base qualities are not available.

Specimen: PBMCs. The rearrangement combines TRBV5-8 with TRBJ2-7; TRBD2 agrees with 7 junctional bases. This receptor was obtained from a male donor in good health and CMV-seropositive. The CDR3 sequence is CASSLALGGSYEQYF. In nucleotides, the sequence is TGTGCCAGCAGCTTGGCCTTGGGAGGGTCCTACGAGCAGTACTTC.